The 6 T cell receptor beta chains presented below share a single source sample, sequenced in a study of Tregs in tolerant kidney transplant recipients. Repertoires were generated with immunoSEQ multiplex PCR, while TCRdb's copy carries only in-frame clones and drops some. The repertoire consists of some 90,000 clones, with around 94% occurring once and the leading ten covering roughly 4.7%. Sequenced material: CD8+ T cells from blood. The receptors stem from a human donor in good health.

A note on this clone: The same CDR3 also results from other DNA sequences found in this sample. The chain couples TRBV7-9 to TRBJ2-7; D unclear. Germline lookup yields CDR1 SEHNR and CDR2 FQNEAQ (reference sequence). The V end was cut by 3 bases, the J end by 4 bases, with 4 bases between. CDR3 length: 11 amino acids. Here the CDR3 DNA reads TGTGCCAGCAGCTTGACGTACGAGCAGTACTTC. It yields the protein CASSLTYEQYF.

The sample holds one count of this clone. The genes are TRBV7-9 and TRBJ1-4; 9 positions agree with TRBD1. Germline assignment: CDR1 SEHNR and CDR2 FQNEAQ (reference sequence). CDR3 length: 15 amino acids. V was clipped by 5 bases and J by 8 bases; unmatched bases: 9. For the CDR3, the DNA is TGTGCCAGCAGCCGACCGGGACAGGGAGGGGAAAAACTGTTTTTT. It translates to CASSRPGQGGEKLFF.

This clone was observed a single time. CDR3 bases: TGTGCCAGCAGTCCCGACCTCGTAGCCTACGAGCAGTACTTC. This translates into CASSPDLVAYEQYF. This chain links TRBV6-6 with TRBJ2-7; no definite D call. Germline values: CDR1 MNHNY, CDR2 SVGAGI (reference sequence). CDR3 length: 14 amino acids. V was pared by 5 bases and J by 2 bases, with 13 bases between.

V is TRBV11-1 and J is TRBJ1-1; a weak D match, TRBD1 (5 bases). V was cut by 4 bases and J by 6 bases, with 12 bases left in between. Germline-derived CDR1 and CDR2 are SGHAT and FQDESV (reference sequence). The length of the CDR3 is 13 residues. CDR3 residues: CASSSLRDPEAFF. The CDR3 nucleotides are TGTGCCAGCAGCTCGCTCCGGGACCCTGAAGCTTTCTTT.

The V and J genes are TRBV27 and TRBJ2-5; 7 positions match TRBD1. The ends lost 4 bases at V and 1 base at J; junction bases unmatched: 6. The V gene's germline CDR1 is MNHEY and CDR2 SMNVEV (reference sequence). The CDR3 is made up of 15 amino acids. The CDR3 region is CASSSIRDSQETQYF. The CDR3 bases are TGTGCCAGCAGTTCCATCCGGGACAGCCAAGAGACCCAGTACTTC.

V gene TRBV15 combines with J gene TRBJ2-3; D is unclear. The CDR3 runs to 14 residues. The V end was cut by 3 bases, the J end by 2 bases, with 9 bases between. Germline lookup yields CDR1 LNHNV and CDR2 YYDKDF (reference sequence). The CDR3 loop is CATSSRLNTDTQYF. CDR3 DNA: TGTGCCACCAGCAGCAGGTTGAACACAGATACGCAGTATTTT.